The 4 T cell receptor beta chains in this list originate from one sample, sequenced in a study of PD-1 blockade in classical Hodgkin lymphoma. This sample's time point: cycle 4 day 1 (C4D1), after less than 7 weeks of nivolumab. Every patient experienced relapse after autologous stem cell transplantation, and brentuximab vedotin exposure varied. Repertoires were generated with immunoSEQ multiplex PCR, while TCRdb's copy carries only in-frame clones and drops some. The sample comprises 99,000 or so clones, approximately 89% of which are singletons, and about 20% rests with the top ten. Sequenced material: peripheral blood mononuclear cells (PBMCs), taken before the fourth cycle of nivolumab. The receptors derive from a human donor with classical Hodgkin lymphoma.

The chain links TRBV7-9 to TRBJ2-5; D may be TRBD1 (6 bases). Germline lookup yields CDR1 SEHNR and CDR2 FQNEAQ (reference sequence). Trimming pared 4 bases from V and 6 bases from J, leaving 21 bases between. The CDR3 is 16 residues long. DNA of the CDR3: TGTGCCAGCAGCTCAACCCGTCTGATGGGGACACAGACCCAGTACTTC. This sequence encodes CASSSTRLMGTQTQYF.

The V call is TRBV7-2, the J call TRBJ2-2, with TRBD1 as a possible D gene (6 bases). With 2 bases removed from V and 4 bases from J, the gap between germline ends came to 14 bases. This CDR3 spans 16 amino acids. The germline gives CDR1 SGHTA, CDR2 FQGNSA. CDR3 loop: CASSLMGASGTGELFF. CDR3 DNA sequence: TGTGCCAGCAGCTTAATGGGGGCGTCGGGCACCGGGGAGCTGTTTTTT. The variable domain in full, completed from reference TRBV7-2 and TRBJ2-2, reads GAGVSQSPSNKVTEKGKDVELRCDPISGHTALYWYRQSLGQGLEFLIYFQGNSAPDKSGLPSDRFSAERTGGSVSTLTIQRTQQEDSAVYLCASSLMGASGTGELFFGEGSRLTVL.

V and J are TRBV5-8 and TRBJ2-1; D ambiguous. The CDR3 has 15 residues. Trimming shortened V by 0 bases and J by 10 bases, and 17 bases separated the two germline ends. Germline CDR1 and CDR2: SGHTS and YDEGEE. The CDR3 spells CASSLVAVLDSEQFF. CDR3 sequence (DNA): TGTGCCAGCAGCTTGGTTGCTGTGCTAGATTCGGAGCAGTTCTTC. The variable domain in full, completed from reference TRBV5-8 and TRBJ2-1, reads EAGVTQSPTHLIKTRGQQATLRCSPISGHTSVYWYQQALGLGLQFLLWYDEGEERNRGNFPPRFSGRQFPNYSSELNVNALELEDSALYLCASSLVAVLDSEQFFGPGTRLTVL.

In this sample, this clone turned up a few times. DNA for the CDR3: TGTGCCAGCAGTGAGGGGGACAGATTCTATGGCTACACCTTC. Its protein product is CASSEGDRFYGYTF. This sequence joins TRBV6-1 and TRBJ1-2; 7 bases agree with TRBD1. The length of the CDR3 is 14 residues. The germline gives CDR1 MNHNS, CDR2 SASEGT. The J segment lost 4 bases and the V segment lost 3 bases, leaving 5 bases of the junction unmatched.